This T cell receptor (beta chain) is drawn from a study of CD8 T cells in ankylosing spondylitis. Study findings and constraints: Made up of eight highly homologous variants, a TCR beta motif appeared characteristic of ankylosing spondylitis blood. Disease-linked clones proved CD8+ and comparatively uncommon in peripheral blood. Matched ankylosing spondylitis synovial fluid reportedly contained a significantly enriched population of disease-linked clones.

TCR beta libraries were made by quantitative 5'-RACE with molecular barcodes. One entry per CDR3 protein results from TCRdb running MiXCR on the 5' RACE reads. Of about 460,000 distinct CDR3 sequences listed, about 5.7% are singletons. This clonotype came up many times. Antigen unknown. Germline CDR1 is KGHDR and CDR2 is SFDVKD. The CDR3 is made up of 17 amino acids. V was trimmed by 9 bases and J by 8 bases, leaving 28 bases between them. This TCR came from a male donor with ankylosing spondylitis. Sequencing was performed on blood, either unsorted or a sorted T cell fraction (not recorded which). The chain carries TRBV24-1 and TRBJ2-1; a possible D gene is TRBD2 (5 bases). CDR3 region: CATSNRGSYPLRDEQFF. The CDR3 nucleotides read TGTGCCACCTCGAACCGGGGTAGCTACCCCCTAAGGGATGAGCAGTTCTTC.